This TCR beta chain was identified in a study of patients and donors after allogeneic stem cell transplantation. Trimming took 1 base from V and 4 from J; bases not matched to a gene: 9. Germline V gene lookup returns CDR1 MNHNS and CDR2 SASEGT. This CDR3 has 16 residues. TCRdb re-derived calls from the RT-PCR reads in MiXCR, one entry per CDR3 protein. Of 65,000 to 80,000 distinct CDR3 sequences listed, about a quarter are singletons. Sequenced material: blood, either unsorted or a sorted T cell fraction (not recorded which). The rearrangement joins TRBV6-1 to TRBJ1-2; 7 bases map to TRBD1. This clonotype originated in a human donor who was either an allogeneic HSCT recipient or a stem cell or donor lymphocyte infusion donor (not recorded which). It is not recorded whose cells these are; they may come from a transplant donor. CDR3 in amino acids: CASSEGGGRWTYGYTF. The CDR3 DNA follows: TGTGCCAGCAGTGAAGGAGGGGGCCGCTGGACCTATGGCTACACCTTC.